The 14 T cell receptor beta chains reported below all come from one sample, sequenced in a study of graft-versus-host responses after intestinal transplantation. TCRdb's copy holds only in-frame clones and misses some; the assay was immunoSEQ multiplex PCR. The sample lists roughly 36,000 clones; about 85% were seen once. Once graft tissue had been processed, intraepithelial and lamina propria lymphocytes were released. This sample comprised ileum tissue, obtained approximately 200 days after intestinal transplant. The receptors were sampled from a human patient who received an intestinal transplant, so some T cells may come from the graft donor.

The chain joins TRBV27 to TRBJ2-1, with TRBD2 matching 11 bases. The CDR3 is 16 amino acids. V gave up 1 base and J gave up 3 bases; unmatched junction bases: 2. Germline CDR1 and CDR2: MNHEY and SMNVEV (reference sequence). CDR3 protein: CASSLLAGGVYNEQFF. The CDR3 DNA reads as TGTGCCAGCAGTTTATTAGCGGGAGGGGTCTACAATGAGCAGTTCTTC.

The CDR3 nucleotides read TGTGCCAGCTCACCAGGGATTCAAGAGACCCAGTACTTC. Residues: CASSPGIQETQYF. This rearrangement joins TRBV18 to TRBJ2-5; D gene uncertain. This CDR3 is 13 amino acids long. Trimming cost V 2 bases and J 2 bases, with 6 bases left between them. Per germline, CDR1 KGHSH and CDR2 LQKENI. Combining the CDR3 with reference TRBV18 and TRBJ2-5 gives the whole variable domain NAGVMQNPRHLVRRRGQEARLRCSPMKGHSHVYWYRQLPEEGLKFMVYLQKENIIDESGMPKERFSAEFPKEGPSILRIQQVVRGDSAAYFCASSPGIQETQYFGPGTRLLVL.

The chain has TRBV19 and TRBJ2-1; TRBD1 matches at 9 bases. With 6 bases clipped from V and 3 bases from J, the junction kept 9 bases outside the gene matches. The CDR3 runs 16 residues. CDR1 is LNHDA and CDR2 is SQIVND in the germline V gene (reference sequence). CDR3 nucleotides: TGTGCCAGTAGACCACCGGGACAGGGATACTACAATGAGCAGTTCTTC. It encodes CASRPPGQGYYNEQFF.

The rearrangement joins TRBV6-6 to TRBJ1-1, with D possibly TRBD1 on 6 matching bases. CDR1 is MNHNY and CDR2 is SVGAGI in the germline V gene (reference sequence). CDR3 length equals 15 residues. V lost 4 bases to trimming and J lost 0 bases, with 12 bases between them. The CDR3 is CASSLRGAMNTEAFF. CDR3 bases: TGTGCCAGCAGTTTACGGGGGGCCATGAACACTGAAGCTTTCTTT.

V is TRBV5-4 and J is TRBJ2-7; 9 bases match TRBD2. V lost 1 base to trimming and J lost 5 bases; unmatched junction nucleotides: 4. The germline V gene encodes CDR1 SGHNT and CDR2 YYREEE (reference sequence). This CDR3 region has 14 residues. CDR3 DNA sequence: TGTGCCAGCAGCTTGAGCGGGGGGACCAACGAGCAGTACTTC. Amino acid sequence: CASSLSGGTNEQYF.

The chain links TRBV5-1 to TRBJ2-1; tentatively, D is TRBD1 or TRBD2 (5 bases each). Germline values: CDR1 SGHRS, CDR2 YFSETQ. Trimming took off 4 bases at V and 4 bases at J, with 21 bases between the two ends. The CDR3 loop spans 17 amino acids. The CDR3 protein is CASSPGPLAQGYNEQFF. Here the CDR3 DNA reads TGCGCCAGCAGCCCGGGGCCTCTAGCTCAGGGTTACAATGAGCAGTTCTTC.

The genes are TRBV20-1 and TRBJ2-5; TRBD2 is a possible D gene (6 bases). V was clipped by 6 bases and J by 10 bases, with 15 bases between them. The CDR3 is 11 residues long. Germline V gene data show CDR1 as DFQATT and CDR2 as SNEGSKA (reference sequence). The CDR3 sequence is CSAAGGIDQYF. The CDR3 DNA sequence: TGCAGTGCGGCCGGGGGTATAGACCAGTACTTC.

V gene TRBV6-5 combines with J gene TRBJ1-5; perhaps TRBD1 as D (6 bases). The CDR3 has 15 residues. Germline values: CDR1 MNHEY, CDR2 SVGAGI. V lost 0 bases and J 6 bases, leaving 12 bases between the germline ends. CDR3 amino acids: CASSYSRQGSQPQHF. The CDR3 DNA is TGTGCCAGCAGTTACTCGAGGCAGGGGTCTCAGCCCCAGCATTTT.

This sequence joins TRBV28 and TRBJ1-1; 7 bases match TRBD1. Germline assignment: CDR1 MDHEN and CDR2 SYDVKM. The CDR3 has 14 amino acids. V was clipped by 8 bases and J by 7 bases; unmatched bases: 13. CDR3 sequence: CASGNTGQAGEAFF. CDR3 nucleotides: TGTGCCAGCGGAAACACTGGACAGGCTGGTGAAGCTTTCTTT.

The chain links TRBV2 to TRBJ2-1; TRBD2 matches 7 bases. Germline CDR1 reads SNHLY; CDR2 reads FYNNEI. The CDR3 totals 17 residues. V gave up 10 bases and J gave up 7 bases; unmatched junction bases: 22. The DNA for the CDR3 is TGTGCCACCAAAGCCCCTTTTTCCAAGCGGGAACAGAATGAGCAGTTCTTC. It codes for CATKAPFSKREQNEQFF. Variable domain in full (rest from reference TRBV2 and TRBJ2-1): EPEVTQTPSHQVTQMGQEVILRCVPISNHLYFYWYRQILGQKVEFLVSFYNNEISEKSEIFDDQFSVERPDGSNFTLKIRSTKLEDSAMYFCATKAPFSKREQNEQFFGPGTRLTVL.

The CDR3 region has the DNA TGTGCCAGCAGCCCCCGGACTAACACAGATACGCAGTATTTT. Its translation is CASSPRTNTDTQYF. This chain uses TRBV7-7 with TRBJ2-3; D is possibly TRBD2 (6 bases). Trimming took 5 bases from V and 2 from J, leaving 11 bases between them. The CDR3 has 14 amino acids. Germline assignment: CDR1 SSHAT and CDR2 FNYEAQ (reference sequence).

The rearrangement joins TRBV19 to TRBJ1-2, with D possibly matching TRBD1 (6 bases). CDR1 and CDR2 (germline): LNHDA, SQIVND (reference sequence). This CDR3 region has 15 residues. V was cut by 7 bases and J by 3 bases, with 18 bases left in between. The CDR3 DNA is TGTGCCAGTACCTCTGGGGGGGCGACCTACTATGGCTACACCTTC. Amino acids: CASTSGGATYYGYTF.

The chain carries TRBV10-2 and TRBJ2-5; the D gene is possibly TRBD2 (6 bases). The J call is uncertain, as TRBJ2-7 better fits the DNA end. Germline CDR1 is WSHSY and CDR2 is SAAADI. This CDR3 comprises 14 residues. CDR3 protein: CASSDLAISYEQYF. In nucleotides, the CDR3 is TGCGCCAGCAGTGACCTAGCGATCTCCTACGAGCAGTACTTC.

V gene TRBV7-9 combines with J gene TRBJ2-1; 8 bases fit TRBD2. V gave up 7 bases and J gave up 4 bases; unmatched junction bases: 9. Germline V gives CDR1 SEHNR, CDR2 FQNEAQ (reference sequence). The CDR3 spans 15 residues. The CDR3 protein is CASTKGLVFYNEQFF. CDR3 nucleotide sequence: TGTGCCAGCACCAAGGGACTAGTCTTTTACAATGAGCAGTTCTTC.